These 2 T cell receptor beta chains share one sample of origin, sequenced in a study of blood T cell repertoires in COVID-19. Only in-frame clones appear in the TCRdb table, and some are missing; sequencing was by immunoSEQ multiplex PCR. This sample yields roughly 200,000 clones, of which more than 80% are seen a single time; 0.5% to 0.6% belongs to the top ten. The sequencing sample was made of peripheral blood. These receptors were collected from a man between 45 and 60 years old with acute or convalescent COVID-19.

On this clone itself: In the same sample, other DNA sequences code for this CDR3. This chain links TRBV4-1 with TRBJ1-2; 7 positions agree with TRBD1. The CDR3 runs to 15 residues. J lost 2 bases, V lost 1 base, and 4 bases had no gene match. Germline V CDR1 and CDR2: MGHRA, YSYEKL. In nucleotides, the CDR3 is TGCGCCAGCAGCCAAGTCGTACAGGGGAACTATGGCTACACCTTC. This encodes CASSQVVQGNYGYTF.

This chain links TRBV2 with TRBJ2-5, with TRBD1 matching 9 bases. V trimming: 4 bases; J trimming: 2 bases; junction bases outside the gene matches: 8. CDR3 length: 16 amino acids. Germline loops: CDR1 SNHLY, CDR2 FYNNEI. CDR3 in amino acids: CASSAQDRGYQETQYF. CDR3 sequence (DNA): TGTGCCAGCAGTGCTCAGGACAGGGGATATCAAGAGACCCAGTACTTC. The whole variable domain, filled in from reference TRBV2 and TRBJ2-5, reads EPEVTQTPSHQVTQMGQEVILRCVPISNHLYFYWYRQILGQKVEFLVSFYNNEISEKSEIFDDQFSVERPDGSNFTLKIRSTKLEDSAMYFCASSAQDRGYQETQYFGPGTRLLVL.